Presented here are 14 T cell receptor beta chains from one specimen sequenced in a study of PD-1 blockade in classical Hodgkin lymphoma. Time point denoted: cycle 4 day 1 (C4D1), after less than 7 weeks of nivolumab. Each of the patients experienced relapse following autologous stem cell transplantation, and their brentuximab vedotin exposure differed. Researchers used magnetic negative selection to pull out pure CD4+ T cells from thawed PBMCs. TCRdb keeps only in-frame clones here, not all; method: immunoSEQ multiplex PCR. This table has roughly 30,000 clones, under 90% appearing once. Specimen: CD4+ T cells from blood, collected before the fourth cycle of nivolumab. Source of these receptors: a human donor with classical Hodgkin lymphoma.

This clone has a single count. The genes are TRBV10-1 and TRBJ2-1; 8 bases agree with TRBD2. This CDR3 is 15 amino acids long. Germline V gives CDR1 WNHNN, CDR2 SYGVQD (reference sequence). With V trimmed by 0 bases and J by 6 bases, 4 bases remained unmatched. CDR3 amino acids: CASSESAGAVNEQFF. The CDR3 coding sequence is TGCGCCAGCAGTGAGTCAGCGGGGGCCGTCAATGAGCAGTTCTTC.

This chain connects TRBV4-3 to TRBJ2-2; 9 nucleotides match TRBD1. The length of the CDR3 is 15 residues. The ends lost 2 bases at V and 7 bases at J; junction bases unmatched: 5. CDR1 LGHNA and CDR2 YSLEER come from the germline V gene. As DNA, the CDR3 is TGCGCCAGCAGCCAACCGGGACAGGGAGGCGGGGAGCTGTTTTTT. Protein: CASSQPGQGGGELFF.

The CDR3 sequence is CASSLLSGSNQPQHF. The CDR3 DNA follows: TGTGCCAGCAGCTTATTGTCCGGGAGCAATCAGCCCCAGCATTTT. The chain joins TRBV7-6 to TRBJ1-5; the D is unclear. Germline CDR1 is SGHVS and CDR2 is FNYEAQ. V lost 2 bases, J lost 1 base, and 9 bases lay in between. The CDR3 runs to 15 residues.

The gene calls are TRBV5-4 and TRBJ1-6, with 8 positions matching TRBD1. The CDR3 length is 14 residues. CDR1 and CDR2 from the germline V gene are SGHNT and YYREEE (reference sequence). The ends lost 0 bases at V and 8 bases at J; junction bases unmatched: 1. CDR3 loop: CASSLAGGDSPLHF. The CDR3 nucleotides are TGTGCCAGCAGCTTGGCAGGGGGCGATTCACCCCTCCACTTT.

The chain couples TRBV7-9 to TRBJ1-4, with D hard to call. CDR1 and CDR2 (germline): SEHNR, FQNEAQ (reference sequence). This CDR3 contains 14 residues. V lost 0 bases to trimming and J lost 5 bases, with 7 bases between them. The CDR3: CASSLAAENEKLFF. DNA for the CDR3: TGTGCCAGCAGCTTAGCCGCAGAGAATGAAAAACTGTTTTTT.

The chain links TRBV10-3 to TRBJ1-1; D gene unclear. The CDR3 sequence is 13 residues long. V lost 6 bases and J lost 1, with 9 bases in between. From germline, CDR1 is ENHRY and CDR2 SYGVKD. The chain's CDR3 is CAISGVANTEAFF. For the CDR3, the DNA is TGTGCCATCAGCGGGGTCGCGAACACTGAAGCTTTCTTT.

With regard to this clone: Given the absence of the conserved phenylalanine or tryptophan at the CDR3 end, a read error is likely. The DNA is left out, because the CDR3 cannot be placed on it with certainty; the CDR3 is given as TCRdb lists it. V and J are TRBV20-1 and TRBJ1-6; the D call in the table, TRBD1, was not verified against the DNA. In germline, CDR1 is DFQATT, CDR2 SNEGSKA (reference sequence). Ends included, the CDR3 has 11 residues. The CDR3 is CSASTDSNYRL.

The count of this clone is one. A read error may account for a junction end that differs from germline. This chain joins TRBV5-5 and TRBJ1-1, with D unclear. The CDR3 contains 13 residues. Germline V gene data show CDR1 as SGHKS and CDR2 as YYEKEE (reference sequence). This CDR3 is CASGFGVNTEAFF. As DNA, the CDR3 is TGTGCCAGCGGCTTTGGAGTGAACACTGAAGCTTTCTTT.

V usage is TRBV7-2 and J usage is TRBJ2-5; D perhaps matches TRBD2 (6 bases). Germline assignment: CDR1 SGHTA and CDR2 FQGNSA. The CDR3 runs to 15 residues. V lost 4 bases and J 5 bases, leaving 17 bases between the germline ends. CDR3 in DNA: TGTGCCAGCAGCTCTAGACCGACTAGTCCCGAGACCCAGTACTTC. Protein product: CASSSRPTSPETQYF.

The chain has TRBV5-1 and TRBJ2-5, with D perhaps given as TRBD1 or TRBD2 (5 bases each). From germline, CDR1 is SGHRS and CDR2 YFSETQ. The V end lost 4 bases, the J end lost 5 bases, and 12 bases lay between the germline ends. CDR3 size: 13 residues. Here the CDR3 reads CASSRDHGETQYF. The CDR3 nucleotides read TGCGCCAGCAGCCGGGACCATGGGGAGACCCAGTACTTC. Together with reference TRBV5-1 and TRBJ2-5, the CDR3 gives the full variable domain: KAGVTQTPRYLIKTRGQQVTLSCSPISGHRSVSWYQQTPGQGLQFLFEYFSETQRNKGNFPGRFSGRQFSNSRSEMNVSTLELGDSALYLCASSRDHGETQYFGPGTRLLVL.

The chain uses TRBV9 and TRBJ2-3, with 9 nucleotides matching TRBD1. V lost 4 bases, J lost 2 bases, and 8 bases stayed unmatched. CDR1 and CDR2 from the germline V gene are SGDLS and YYNGEE. The CDR3 is made up of 16 amino acids. The CDR3 DNA sequence: TGTGCCAGCAGCCCTCGGACAGGGGATCCCACAGATACGCAGTATTTT. Translation: CASSPRTGDPTDTQYF.

J is TRBJ2-4 and V is TRBV10-3; possible D gene TRBD2, 5 bases. The CDR3 totals 14 residues. The V end was cut by 4 bases, the J end by 1 base, with 8 bases between. Germline V gene data show CDR1 as ENHRY and CDR2 as SYGVKD. The CDR3 region has the DNA TGTGCCATCAGTGGTGGGGAGGCCAAAAACATTCAGTACTTC. The encoded protein is CAISGGEAKNIQYF.

The CDR3 sequence: CASSYSRGYNEQFF. CDR3 DNA sequence: TGTGCCAGCAGTTATTCGAGGGGGTACAATGAGCAGTTCTTC. The V and J genes are TRBV6-5 and TRBJ2-1; perhaps TRBD1 as D (6 bases). The CDR3 loop spans 14 amino acids. From germline, CDR1 is MNHEY and CDR2 SVGAGI. V lost 3 bases and J lost 4, with 10 bases in between.

The chain combines TRBV9 with TRBJ2-2, with 8 bases fitting TRBD2. CDR1 is SGDLS, CDR2 YYNGEE, per germline. The CDR3 covers 15 residues. Losses at the gene ends were 0 bases for V and 4 bases for J; bases not matched to a gene: 2. The CDR3 loop is CASSVAGGPTGELFF. The DNA of the CDR3 is TGTGCCAGCAGCGTAGCGGGGGGGCCCACCGGGGAGCTGTTTTTT.